This T cell receptor beta chain was observed in a study of blood T cell repertoires in COVID-19. Whole-study context: COVID-19 samples collected from the United States, Italy and Spain covered acute and convalescent phases. T cells, B-cell-depleted T cells, or PBMCs supplied cDNA or gDNA.

Per the authors' pipeline: Reference gene primer amplification gave estimated nucleated cell counts. Using immunoSEQ multiplex PCR, the repertoire was profiled, and TCRdb retains in-frame clones only, with some absent. That table furnishes V, J and clone size, whereas the DNA furnished D and trimming. The table shows roughly 80,000 clones, with over 65% occurring only once. This TCR derives from a woman in her seventies with acute or convalescent COVID-19. The source material was peripheral blood.

The CDR3 nucleotides are TGTGCCAGCAGCCAAGATCTAGGGCGGCTAGCGGGAGTTACGCAGTATTTT. Its translation: CASSQDLGRLAGVTQYF. The chain is built from TRBV3-1 (or the pseudogene TRBV3-2) and TRBJ2-3, with 10 bases matching TRBD2. CDR1 is LGHDT, CDR2 YNNKEL, per germline (reference sequence). V shed 0 bases, J shed 8 bases, and the junction held 11 bases outside the gene matches. The CDR3 length is 17 residues.